The 17 T cell receptor beta chains listed next were all sequenced from one sample in a study of T cells after yellow fever vaccination. MiXCR, applied by TCRdb to the 5' RACE reads, yields one record per CDR3 protein. The sample includes 150,000 to 200,000 distinct CDR3 sequences, 5.5% to 7.5% of them seen just once. Source: CD4+ T cells sorted from PBMCs, taken on the day of the first yellow fever vaccination. The source of these receptors is a man younger than 35 who received the YFV17D yellow fever vaccine.

This rearrangement joins TRBV11-2 to TRBJ2-3; 10 bases fit TRBD1. Germline trimming cut 5 bases from V and 2 bases from J; bases unmatched to any gene: 13. There are 18 residues in the CDR3. The germline V gene encodes CDR1 SGHAT and CDR2 FQNNGV. CDR3 sequence (DNA): TGTGCCAGCAGCCATTGGGGGGACAGGGGACGGGACACAGATACGCAGTATTTT. Translating gives CASSHWGDRGRDTDTQYF.

A few counts support this clonotype. The CDR3: CASSLGSGGESPLHF. In nucleotides, the CDR3 is TGCGCCAGCAGCTTGGGTTCCGGGGGAGAATCACCCCTCCACTTT. The chain couples TRBV5-1 to TRBJ1-6; D is possibly TRBD1 (5 bases). The CDR3 runs 15 residues. V lost 0 bases and J lost 10, with 14 bases in between. Germline CDR1 is SGHRS and CDR2 is YFSETQ.

This clonotype has just a few counts. V and J are TRBV5-4 and TRBJ2-1; 9 bases line up with TRBD2. CDR1 and CDR2 (germline): SGHNT, YYREEE (reference sequence). The CDR3 consists of 17 residues. Trimming cost V 0 bases and J 4 bases; bases outside gene matches: 8. The CDR3 region is CASSLGRASGAYNEQFF. The CDR3 bases are TGTGCCAGCAGCTTGGGGAGGGCTAGCGGGGCTTACAATGAGCAGTTCTTC.

This clonotype was seen at least ten times. This sequence joins TRBV12-3 or TRBV12-4 and TRBJ2-3; no clear D. The CDR3 is 12 residues long. The V gene lost 3 bases and the J gene lost 6 bases, with 7 bases spanning the gap. The CDR3 loop is CASSFIRDTQYF. The CDR3 DNA follows: TGTGCCAGCAGTTTTATCAGGGATACGCAGTATTTT.

At least ten counts were recorded for this clonotype. The rearrangement uses TRBV7-2 and TRBJ2-1; D is tentatively TRBD1 or TRBD2 (5 bases each). The length of the CDR3 is 13 residues. Trimming cost V 4 bases and J 10 bases, with 14 bases left between them. Germline V gene sequence: CDR1 SGHTA, CDR2 FQGNSA. Here the CDR3 DNA reads TGTGCCAGCAGCTACATCCGGGGCCGGGAGCAGTTCTTC. Protein sequence: CASSYIRGREQFF.

This clonotype appeared a few times. The rearrangement uses TRBV7-2 and TRBJ2-3, with 8 bases matching TRBD1. Trimming cost V 3 bases and J 2 bases; bases outside gene matches: 10. The germline gives CDR1 SGHTA, CDR2 FQGNSA. CDR3 size: 17 residues. The DNA of the CDR3 is TGTGCCAGCAGCTTCTACCCCGGGGACAGGCCCACAGATACGCAGTATTTT. It codes for CASSFYPGDRPTDTQYF.

Comments on this clonotype: A read error may produce the germline difference seen at one junction end. CDR3 amino acids: CASSVDQGQPQHF. The CDR3 nucleotides are TGTGCTAGCAGCGTAGACCAGGGACAGCCCCAGCATTTT. J is TRBJ1-5 and V is TRBV9; TRBD1 is a possible D gene (5 bases). Germline loops: CDR1 SGDLS, CDR2 YYNGEE. The CDR3 covers 13 residues.

This chain uses TRBV11-2 with TRBJ1-1; the D gene is possibly TRBD1 (6 bases). Germline V CDR1 and CDR2: SGHAT, FQNNGV. V dropped 3 bases and J dropped 8 bases, with 10 bases sitting between them. CDR3 length: 12 residues. CDR3 sequence: CASSLGQNEAFF. CDR3 nucleotide sequence: TGTGCCAGCAGCTTGGGACAAAACGAAGCTTTCTTT.

This clonotype showed up many times. V gene TRBV5-1 combines with J gene TRBJ2-5; tentative D call: TRBD2 (6 bases). The CDR3 is made up of 17 amino acids. Trimming cost V 1 base and J 5 bases, with 21 bases left between them. Germline CDR1 reads SGHRS; CDR2 reads YFSETQ. The CDR3 bases are TGCGCCAGCAGCTTGTCTCGGGACTCCCGAGGAGGGGAGACCCAGTACTTC. Encoded protein: CASSLSRDSRGGETQYF.

This clonotype was seen many times. This chain joins TRBV9 and TRBJ1-5; possibly TRBD1 for D (5 bases). Germline CDR1 SGDLS, CDR2 YYNGEE. CDR3 size: 14 residues. Deletions cut 4 bases from V and 0 bases from J, with 8 bases between. This chain's CDR3 is CASSFDSSNQPQHF. As DNA, the CDR3 is TGTGCCAGCAGCTTTGACAGTAGCAATCAGCCCCAGCATTTT.

This clonotype was counted at least ten times. The chain uses TRBV3-1 and TRBJ2-7; 7 bases fit TRBD2. From germline, CDR1 is LGHDT and CDR2 YNNKEL (reference sequence). The CDR3 covers 14 residues. The ends lost 4 bases at V and 2 bases at J; junction bases unmatched: 5. The CDR3 DNA reads TGTGCCAGCAGCCCCCCTGCGGGGGCCTACGAGCAGTACTTC. Amino acid sequence: CASSPPAGAYEQYF.

In its sample, this clonotype was seen many times. This chain joins TRBV5-1 and TRBJ2-5; 7 nucleotides agree with TRBD1. The V segment lost 0 bases and the J segment 4 bases; nucleotides outside the gene matches: 6. The CDR3 length is 15 residues. Germline CDR1 is SGHRS and CDR2 is YFSETQ. DNA of the CDR3: TGCGCCAGCAGCTTGGGAGACAGGGTGACAGAGACCCAGTACTTC. Translating it yields CASSLGDRVTETQYF.

This clonotype was detected ten times or more. V is TRBV7-6 and J is TRBJ2-5; 8 positions match TRBD1. V dropped 5 bases and J dropped 3; count of bases not matched to a gene: 11. Germline assignment: CDR1 SGHVS and CDR2 FNYEAQ. The CDR3 has 16 amino acids. CDR3 coding DNA: TGTGCCAGCAGCCGAAACAGACAGGGGTTAGAAGAGACCCAGTACTTC. Its translation: CASSRNRQGLEETQYF.

There are a few counts of this clonotype. V gene TRBV6-2 or TRBV6-3 combines with J gene TRBJ2-3, with D possibly TRBD2 on 6 matching bases. Germline V gene lookup returns CDR1 MNHEY and CDR2 SVGEGT. CDR3 length: 17 amino acids. Trimming cost V 3 bases and J 0 bases, with 16 bases left between them. The CDR3 sequence: CASSYIPGRSSTDTQYF. The CDR3 DNA reads as TGTGCCAGCAGTTATATTCCCGGGAGATCTAGCACAGATACGCAGTATTTT.

This clonotype was recorded at least ten times. The CDR3 DNA is TGTGCCAGCAGCCCCAACGCTTATAGCGGGGGACCCTACGAGCAGTACTTC. Its translation is CASSPNAYSGGPYEQYF. V and J are TRBV7-2 and TRBJ2-7; 9 nucleotides match TRBD2. Trimming took 5 bases from V and 2 from J; bases not matched to a gene: 13. Germline CDR1 and CDR2: SGHTA and FQGNSA. The CDR3 consists of 17 residues.

This clonotype was counted at least ten times. The rearrangement uses TRBV5-1 and TRBJ1-1, with D tentatively TRBD1 (6 bases). In germline, CDR1 is SGHRS, CDR2 YFSETQ. This CDR3 region has 15 residues. V was clipped by 6 bases and J by 1 base, with 16 bases between them. CDR3 in DNA: TGCGCCAGCAAGGGGGACCCAAACAAGAACACTGAAGCTTTCTTT. This encodes CASKGDPNKNTEAFF.

This clonotype has more than one count but fewer than ten. The J gene is TRBJ2-7, the V gene TRBV20-1; TRBD2 aligns across 11 bases. The junction had 8 bases not matched to a gene; V was cut back by 6 bases and J by 4 bases. CDR1 and CDR2 from the germline V gene are DFQATT and SNEGSKA (reference sequence). The CDR3 is made up of 14 amino acids. In DNA, the CDR3 is TGCAGTGCCCCCTCAGCTAGCGGGGGGTACGAGCAGTACGTC. Its protein product is CSAPSASGGYEQYV.